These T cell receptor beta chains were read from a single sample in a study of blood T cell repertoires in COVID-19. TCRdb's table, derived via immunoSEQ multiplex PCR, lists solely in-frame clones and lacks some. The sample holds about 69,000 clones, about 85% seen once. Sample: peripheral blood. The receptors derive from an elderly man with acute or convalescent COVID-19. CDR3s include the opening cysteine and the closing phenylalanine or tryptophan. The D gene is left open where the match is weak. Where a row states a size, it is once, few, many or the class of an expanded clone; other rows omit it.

CDR3: CASSELTSGTYEQYF; DNA: TGCGCCAGCAGTGAATTGACTAGCGGGACCTACGAGCAGTACTTC; D: TRBD2; size: once; J: TRBJ2-7; V: TRBV10-2
CDR3: CASRRTGEEKLFF; DNA: TGCGCCAGCAGAAGGACAGGGGAGGAAAAACTGTTTTTT; D: TRBD1; size: .; J: TRBJ1-4; V: TRBV5-1
CDR3: CASSFKGGIGSGNTIYF; DNA: TGTGCCAGCAGCTTTAAAGGGGGCATCGGCTCTGGAAACACCATATATTTT; D: TRBD1; size: once; J: TRBJ1-3; V: TRBV7-2
CDR3: CASGRDRGGNQPQHF; DNA: TGTGCTAGTGGGAGGGACAGGGGTGGGAATCAGCCCCAGCATTTT; D: TRBD1; size: .; J: TRBJ1-5; V: TRBV12-5
CDR3: CASSQRLANYGYTF; DNA: TGTGCCAGCAGCCAACGTTTAGCTAACTATGGCTACACCTTC; D: .; size: .; J: TRBJ1-2; V: TRBV3-1/TRBV3-2
CDR3: CASSQGTGHSPLHF; DNA: TGTGCCAGCAGCCAGGGGACAGGGCATTCACCCCTCCACTTT; D: TRBD1; size: few; J: TRBJ1-6; V: TRBV3-1/TRBV3-2
CDR3: CASSLARALPYNEQFF; DNA: TGTGCCAGCAGCTTGGCCAGGGCACTTCCCTACAATGAGCAGTTCTTC; D: .; size: .; J: TRBJ2-1; V: TRBV5-6
CDR3: CASSRPDRGNTEAFF; DNA: TGTGCCAGCAGCCGGCCGGACAGGGGGAACACTGAAGCTTTCTTT; D: TRBD1; size: .; J: TRBJ1-1; V: TRBV5-4
CDR3: CASSTGDGTNTEAFF; DNA: TGTGCCAGTAGTACGGGGGATGGTACGAACACTGAAGCTTTCTTT; D: .; size: .; J: TRBJ1-1; V: TRBV19
CDR3: CASSLDGTGPDTQYF; DNA: TGTGCCAGCAGCTTGGACGGGACAGGGCCAGATACGCAGTATTTT; D: TRBD1; size: .; J: TRBJ2-3; V: TRBV5-5
CDR3: CASSLIGAQGVREQYF; DNA: TGTGCCAGCAGCTTAATTGGCGCACAGGGGGTACGCGAGCAGTACTTC; D: TRBD1; size: .; J: TRBJ2-7; V: TRBV11-2
CDR3: CSATDGGRGRVTEAFF; DNA: TGCAGTGCTACTGACGGGGGGCGCGGGAGGGTAACTGAAGCTTTCTTT; D: .; size: .; J: TRBJ1-1; V: TRBV20-1
CDR3: CASRSGQAGNEKLFF; DNA: TGTGCCAGTAGGAGCGGACAGGCCGGAAATGAAAAACTGTTTTTT; D: TRBD1; size: .; J: TRBJ1-4; V: TRBV19
CDR3: CASSQGVAGGDNEQFF; DNA: TGTGCCAGCAGTCAAGGAGTAGCGGGAGGGGACAATGAGCAGTTCTTC; D: TRBD2; size: .; J: TRBJ2-1; V: TRBV4-2
CDR3: CASSPPSRGPYEQYF; DNA: TGTGCCAGCAGCCCCCCGTCCAGGGGCCCCTACGAGCAGTACTTC; D: .; size: .; J: TRBJ2-7; V: TRBV11-2
CDR3: CASSLQQTSGRGTGELFF; DNA: TGTGCCAGCAGCCTACAACAGACTAGCGGGAGGGGCACCGGGGAGCTGTTTTTT; D: TRBD2; size: .; J: TRBJ2-2; V: TRBV7-6
CDR3: CASTRSGQGAGNTIYF; DNA: TGTGCCAGTACCAGGAGCGGGCAGGGGGCTGGAAACACCATATATTTT; D: TRBD1; size: once; J: TRBJ1-3; V: TRBV19
CDR3: CASSPGQIQETQYF; DNA: TGTGCCAGCAGCCCGGGACAGATCCAAGAGACCCAGTACTTC; D: TRBD1; size: .; J: TRBJ2-5; V: TRBV7-2
CDR3: CATSGHGRGEQYF; DNA: TGTGCCACCAGTGGACACGGCCGGGGAGAGCAGTACTTC; D: .; size: .; J: TRBJ2-7; V: TRBV24-1
CDR3: CASSPGLAEIEQYF; DNA: TGTGCCAGCAGTCCGGGACTAGCGGAGATCGAGCAGTACTTC; D: TRBD2; size: .; J: TRBJ2-7; V: TRBV7-2
CDR3: CATSDGRTEYSPLHF; DNA: TGTGCCACCAGTGATGGTAGGACAGAGTATTCACCCCTCCACTTT; D: .; size: .; J: TRBJ1-6; V: TRBV24-1
CDR3: CARQGANSPLHF; DNA: TGTGCCAGACAGGGGGCTAATTCACCCCTCCACTTT; D: TRBD1; size: .; J: TRBJ1-6; V: TRBV2
CDR3: CASGLLSGNTIYF; DNA: TGTGCTAGTGGTTTGCTATCTGGAAACACCATATATTTT; D: .; size: .; J: TRBJ1-3; V: TRBV12-5
CDR3: CASSYVGQGRGYTF; DNA: TGTGCCAGCAGTTACGTGGGACAGGGAAGGGGCTACACCTTC; D: TRBD1; size: .; J: TRBJ1-2; V: TRBV6-5
CDR3: CASSRTGALAPLSGNTIYF; DNA: TGTGCCAGCAGTCGGACAGGGGCCCTCGCCCCACTTTCTGGAAACACCATATATTTT; D: TRBD1; size: .; J: TRBJ1-3; V: TRBV6-6
CDR3: CASRATGNSGNTIYF; DNA: TGCGCCAGCAGAGCGACAGGGAACTCTGGAAACACCATATATTTT; D: TRBD1; size: .; J: TRBJ1-3; V: TRBV5-1
CDR3: CSVAGAGANVLTF; DNA: TGCAGCGTCGCAGGGGCTGGGGCCAACGTCCTGACTTTC; D: .; size: .; J: TRBJ2-6; V: TRBV29-1
CDR3: CASSRGPTGDTQYF; DNA: TGTGCCAGCAGCAGGGGGCCTACGGGAGATACGCAGTATTTT; D: TRBD1; size: .; J: TRBJ2-3; V: TRBV6-5
CDR3: CASSAGRGIGNTEAFF; DNA: TGTGCCAGCAGCGCAGGCCGGGGGATAGGGAACACTGAAGCTTTCTTT; D: .; size: .; J: TRBJ1-1; V: TRBV7-9
CDR3: CASSEQGNYGYTF; DNA: TGTGCCAGCAGCGAACAGGGGAACTATGGCTACACCTTC; D: TRBD1; size: .; J: TRBJ1-2; V: TRBV7-2
CDR3: CASRGRLAGSYPHSTDTQYF; DNA: TGTGCCAGCAGGGGCAGACTAGCGGGATCGTACCCCCATAGCACAGATACGCAGTATTTT; D: .; size: .; J: TRBJ2-3; V: TRBV21-1
CDR3: CAWSVRDRGNTEAFF; DNA: TGTGCCTGGAGTGTTCGGGACAGGGGGAACACTGAAGCTTTCTTT; D: TRBD1; size: few; J: TRBJ1-1; V: TRBV30
CDR3: CSAPHSYEQYF; DNA: TGCAGTGCTCCGCACAGTTACGAGCAGTACTTC; D: .; size: .; J: TRBJ2-7; V: TRBV20-1
CDR3: CASSPQGAKYF; DNA: TGTGCCAGCTCTCCTCAGGGGGCGAAGTACTTC; D: TRBD1; size: .; J: TRBJ2-5; V: TRBV2
CDR3: CASSLWTAPYEQYF; DNA: TGTGCCAGCAGCCTCTGGACAGCACCCTACGAGCAGTACTTC; D: .; size: few; J: TRBJ2-7; V: TRBV14
CDR3: CASSPLAGVEKDTQYF; DNA: TGTGCCAGCAGCCCATTAGCGGGAGTTGAGAAAGATACGCAGTATTTT; D: TRBD2; size: .; J: TRBJ2-3; V: TRBV4-2
CDR3: CASRRQGGEVTEAFF; DNA: TGTGCCAGCAGAAGACAGGGTGGCGAAGTCACTGAAGCTTTCTTT; D: TRBD1; size: .; J: TRBJ1-1; V: TRBV3-1/TRBV3-2
CDR3: CASSVELEPLAEQYF; DNA: TGTGCCAGCAGCGTAGAGCTAGAGCCGTTAGCAGAGCAGTACTTC; D: .; size: .; J: TRBJ2-7; V: TRBV9
CDR3: CAWGRDRGGPGYTF; DNA: TGTGCCTGGGGGAGGGACAGGGGCGGTCCGGGCTACACCTTC; D: TRBD1; size: once; J: TRBJ1-2; V: TRBV30
CDR3: CAWTSDRGRRTDTQYF; DNA: TGTGCCTGGACCTCGGACAGGGGGCGCCGGACAGATACGCAGTATTTT; D: TRBD1; size: once; J: TRBJ2-3; V: TRBV30
CDR3: CASSSDRHSYEQYF; DNA: TGTGCCAGCAGCTCGGACAGGCACTCCTACGAGCAGTACTTC; D: TRBD1; size: .; J: TRBJ2-7; V: TRBV7-2
CDR3: CASSNNRGETQYF; DNA: TGTGCCAGTAGTAATAACAGGGGGGAGACCCAGTACTTC; D: TRBD1; size: .; J: TRBJ2-5; V: TRBV19
CDR3: CASSESGGRAPHSEQFF; DNA: TGCGCCAGCAGTGAGTCGGGCGGGAGGGCCCCCCACAGTGAGCAGTTCTTC; D: TRBD2; size: .; J: TRBJ2-1; V: TRBV10-1
CDR3: CASSLATGASGELFF; DNA: TGTGCCAGCAGCTTAGCGACGGGAGCTAGCGGGGAGCTGTTTTTT; D: .; size: .; J: TRBJ2-2; V: TRBV11-3
CDR3: CASSYGDYGYTF; DNA: TGTGCCAGCAGCTACGGTGACTATGGCTACACCTTC; D: .; size: .; J: TRBJ1-2; V: TRBV12-3/TRBV12-4
CDR3: CASSARSTVGNEQFF; DNA: TGTGCCAGCAGCGCCCGGTCCACAGTGGGCAATGAGCAGTTCTTC; D: .; size: .; J: TRBJ2-1; V: TRBV9
CDR3: CASSMATFTAPEAFF; DNA: TGTGCCAGTAGTATGGCAACTTTTACAGCACCTGAAGCTTTCTTT; D: .; size: .; J: TRBJ1-1; V: TRBV19
CDR3: CASRGGNRLTNTGELFF; DNA: TGTGCCTCAAGGGGAGGGAACCGGCTTACGAACACCGGGGAGCTGTTTTTT; D: TRBD2; size: .; J: TRBJ2-2; V: TRBV2
CDR3: CATSGPGGNEKLFF; DNA: TGTGCCACCAGTGGGCCAGGGGGGAATGAAAAACTGTTTTTT; D: TRBD1; size: once; J: TRBJ1-4; V: TRBV24-1
CDR3: CASSGRTGAGADTQYF; DNA: TGTGCCAGCAGTGGACGGACAGGGGCGGGAGCAGATACGCAGTATTTT; D: TRBD1; size: .; J: TRBJ2-3; V: TRBV6-6
CDR3: CASSVSQGAWSNQPQHF; DNA: TGTGCCAGCAGTGTATCCCAGGGGGCGTGGAGCAATCAGCCCCAGCATTTT; D: TRBD1; size: .; J: TRBJ1-5; V: TRBV2
CDR3: CASSLISGSHEQYF; DNA: TGCGCCAGCAGCTTAATTAGCGGGAGCCACGAGCAGTACTTC; D: TRBD2; size: .; J: TRBJ2-7; V: TRBV5-1
CDR3: CASSLYGRGDNEQFF; DNA: TGTGCCAGCAGCTTGTACGGGAGGGGTGACAATGAGCAGTTCTTC; D: TRBD2; size: .; J: TRBJ2-1; V: TRBV5-4
CDR3: CASSYSGPGTGKVTSDYGYTF; DNA: TGTGCCAGCAGTTACTCGGGCCCAGGGACAGGGAAGGTTACGAGCGACTATGGCTACACCTTC; D: TRBD1; size: .; J: TRBJ1-2; V: TRBV6-2/TRBV6-3
CDR3: CASSGQTGTGLASGNNEQFF; DNA: TGTGCCAGCAGCGGGCAAACCGGGACAGGGTTGGCTAGCGGCAACAATGAGCAGTTCTTC; D: TRBD1; size: .; J: TRBJ2-1; V: TRBV7-8
CDR3: CASSFGQGAFF; DNA: TGCGCCAGCAGCTTTGGACAGGGGGCTTTCTTT; D: TRBD1; size: .; J: TRBJ1-1; V: TRBV5-1
CDR3: CASSVTGGVDTIYF; DNA: TGTGCCAGCAGCGTGACAGGGGGCGTCGACACCATATATTTT; D: TRBD1; size: .; J: TRBJ1-3; V: TRBV5-5
CDR3: CASSRTGMTEAFF; DNA: TGTGCCAGCAGCCGAACAGGGATGACTGAAGCTTTCTTT; D: .; size: .; J: TRBJ1-1; V: TRBV25-1
CDR3: CASSVSKNQPQHF; DNA: TGTGCCAGCTCAGTGTCTAAAAATCAGCCCCAGCATTTT; D: .; size: few; J: TRBJ1-5; V: TRBV18